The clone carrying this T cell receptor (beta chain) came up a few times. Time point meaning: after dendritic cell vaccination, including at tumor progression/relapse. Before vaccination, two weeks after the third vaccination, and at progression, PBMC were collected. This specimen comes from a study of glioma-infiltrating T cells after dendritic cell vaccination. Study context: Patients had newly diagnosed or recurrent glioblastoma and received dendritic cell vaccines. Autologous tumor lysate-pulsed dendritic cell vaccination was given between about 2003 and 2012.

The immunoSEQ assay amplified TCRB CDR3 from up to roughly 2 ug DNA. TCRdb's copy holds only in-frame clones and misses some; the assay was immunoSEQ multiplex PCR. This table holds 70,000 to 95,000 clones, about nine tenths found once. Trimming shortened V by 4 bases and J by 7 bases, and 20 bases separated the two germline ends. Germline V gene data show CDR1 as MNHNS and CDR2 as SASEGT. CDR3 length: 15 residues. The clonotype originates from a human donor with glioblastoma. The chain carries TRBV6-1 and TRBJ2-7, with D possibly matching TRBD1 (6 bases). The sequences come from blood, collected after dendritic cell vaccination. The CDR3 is CASSGRDTFGEEQYF. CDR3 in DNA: TGTGCCAGCAGTGGCCGGGACACCTTTGGGGAGGAGCAGTACTTC.